The T cell receptor beta chain under discussion was sequenced for a study of T-cell reconstitution after alpha-beta-depleted transplantation in children (dated by TCRdb to about 2016). Background on the whole study: T-cell immune reconstitution after TCRalphabeta/CD19-depleted allogeneic hematopoietic cell transplantation in children was quantitatively tracked in the study by means of TCR repertoire profiling.

The library was built by means of PCR. The sequencing machine was an Illumina HiSeq 2500. To normalize quantification of the TCRbeta repertoire, the TCR libraries were built with molecular barcoding that relied on unique molecular identifiers. Starting from the raw public reads, TCRdb applied fastp trimming at Q25, assembled clones with MiXCR and retained in-frame beta chains. Under each unique CDR3 protein, matching rows form one entry showing the most common genes and DNA. The sample table shows almost 400,000 distinct CDR3 sequences, and around 20% are seen once. The ten largest clones represent around 4% of the sample. This clonotype was seen only a few times. No antigen is known for it. No per-base quality is available; no much larger clone lies one base away. The CDR3, cysteine through phenylalanine, is 15 amino acids long. Here the CDR3 DNA is all that survives: 45 bases in frame from base 1. Via the germline V gene (reference sequence), CDR1 is DFQATT and CDR2 SNEGSKA. The germline V end is reduced by 4 bases and the J end by 10 bases; junction bases left unmatched: 11.

This chain joins TRBV20-1 to TRBJ2-1, with 12 central nucleotides matching TRBD2. This sequence was found in a human donor who donated a stem cell graft to a child with acute myeloid leukemia. The material was PBMCs from the stem cell graft donor, obtained from the stem cell graft. The CDR3 amino acid sequence is: CSAKGLAGPPGEQFF. The DNA sequence is as follows: TGCAGTGCTAAAGGACTAGCGGGACCCCCGGGAGAGCAGTTCTTC.